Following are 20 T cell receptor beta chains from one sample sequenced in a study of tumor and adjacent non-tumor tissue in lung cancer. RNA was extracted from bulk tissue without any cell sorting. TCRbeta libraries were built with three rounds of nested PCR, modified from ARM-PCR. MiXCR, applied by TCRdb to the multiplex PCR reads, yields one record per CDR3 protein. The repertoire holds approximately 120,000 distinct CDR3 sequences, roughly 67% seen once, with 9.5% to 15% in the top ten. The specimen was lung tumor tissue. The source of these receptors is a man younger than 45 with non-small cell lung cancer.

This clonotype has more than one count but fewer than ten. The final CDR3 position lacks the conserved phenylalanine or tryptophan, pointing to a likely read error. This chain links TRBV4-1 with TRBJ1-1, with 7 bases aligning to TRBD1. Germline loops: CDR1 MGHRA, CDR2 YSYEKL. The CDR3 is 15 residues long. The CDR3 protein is CASSQDEGADTEAFL. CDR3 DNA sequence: TGCGCTAGCAGCCAAGATGAGGGGGCAGACACTGAAGCTTTCTTA.

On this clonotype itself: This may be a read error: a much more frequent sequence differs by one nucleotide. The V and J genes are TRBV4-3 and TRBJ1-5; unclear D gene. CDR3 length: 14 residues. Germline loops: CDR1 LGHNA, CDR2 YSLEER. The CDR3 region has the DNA TGCGTCAGCAGCCCGGACGGTGGGGATCAGCCCCAGCATTTT. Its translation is CVSSPDGGDQPQHF.

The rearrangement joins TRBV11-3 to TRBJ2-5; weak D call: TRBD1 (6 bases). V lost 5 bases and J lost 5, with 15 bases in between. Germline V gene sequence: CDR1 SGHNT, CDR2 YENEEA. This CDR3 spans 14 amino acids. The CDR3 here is CASSARTAHETQYF. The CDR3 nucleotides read TGTGCCAGCAGCGCGCGGACAGCACATGAGACCCAGTACTTC.

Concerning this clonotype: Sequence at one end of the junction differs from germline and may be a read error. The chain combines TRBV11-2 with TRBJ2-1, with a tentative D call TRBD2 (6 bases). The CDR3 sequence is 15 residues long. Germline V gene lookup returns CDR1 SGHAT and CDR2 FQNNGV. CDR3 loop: CAGSFIAEGNNEQFF. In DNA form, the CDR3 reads TGTGCCGGCAGCTTTATTGCGGAGGGGAATAATGAGCAGTTCTTC.

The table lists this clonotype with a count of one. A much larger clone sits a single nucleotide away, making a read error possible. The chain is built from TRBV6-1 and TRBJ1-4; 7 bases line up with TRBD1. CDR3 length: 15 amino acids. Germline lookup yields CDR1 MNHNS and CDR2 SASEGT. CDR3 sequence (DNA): TGTGACAGCAGTGAACTAGGACAGGCCGGATTAAAACTGTTTTTT. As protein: CDSSELGQAGLKLFF.

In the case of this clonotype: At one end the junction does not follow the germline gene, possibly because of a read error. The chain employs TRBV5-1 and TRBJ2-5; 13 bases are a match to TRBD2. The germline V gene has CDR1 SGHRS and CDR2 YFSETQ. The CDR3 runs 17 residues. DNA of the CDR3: TGCGTCAGCAGATCCGGGACTAGCGGGATGGCCGAGGAGACCCAGTACTTC. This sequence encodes CVSRSGTSGMAEETQYF.

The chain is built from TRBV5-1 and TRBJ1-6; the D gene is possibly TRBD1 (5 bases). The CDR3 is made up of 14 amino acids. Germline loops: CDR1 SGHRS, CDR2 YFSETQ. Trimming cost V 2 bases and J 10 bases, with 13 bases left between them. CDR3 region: CASSLGESYSPLHF. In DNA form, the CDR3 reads TGCGCCAGCAGCTTAGGGGAAAGCTACTCACCCCTCCACTTT.

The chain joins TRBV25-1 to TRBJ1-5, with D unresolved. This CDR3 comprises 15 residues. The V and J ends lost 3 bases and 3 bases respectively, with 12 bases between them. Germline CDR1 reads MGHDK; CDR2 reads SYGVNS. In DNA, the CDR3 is TGTGCCAGCAGTGATCCACTGAGGCCCAATCAGCCCCAGCATTTT. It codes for CASSDPLRPNQPQHF.

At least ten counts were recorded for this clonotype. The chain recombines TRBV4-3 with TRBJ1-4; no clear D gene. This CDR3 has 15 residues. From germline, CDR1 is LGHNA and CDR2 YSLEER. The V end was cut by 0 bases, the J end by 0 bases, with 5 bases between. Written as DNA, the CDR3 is TGCGCCAGCAGCCAAGACAGTTCAACTAATGAAAAACTGTTTTTT. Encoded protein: CASSQDSSTNEKLFF.

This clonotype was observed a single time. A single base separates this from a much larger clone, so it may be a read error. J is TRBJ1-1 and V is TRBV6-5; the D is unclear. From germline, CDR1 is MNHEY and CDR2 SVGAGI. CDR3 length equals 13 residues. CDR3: CACSYSPNTEAFF. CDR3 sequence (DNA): TGTGCCTGCAGTTACTCACCGAACACTGAAGCTTTCTTT.

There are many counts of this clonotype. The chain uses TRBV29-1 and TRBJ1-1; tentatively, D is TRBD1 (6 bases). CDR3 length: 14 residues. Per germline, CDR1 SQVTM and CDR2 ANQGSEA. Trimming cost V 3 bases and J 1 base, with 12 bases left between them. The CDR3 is CSVEARGTNTEAFF. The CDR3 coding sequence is TGCAGCGTTGAGGCCAGGGGAACGAACACTGAAGCTTTCTTT.

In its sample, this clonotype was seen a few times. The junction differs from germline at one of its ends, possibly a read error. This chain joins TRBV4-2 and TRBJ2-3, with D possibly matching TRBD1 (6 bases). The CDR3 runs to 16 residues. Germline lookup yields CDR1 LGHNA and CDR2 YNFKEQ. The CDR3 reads CVSSQDPGVGTDTQYF. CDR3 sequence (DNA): TGTGTCAGCAGCCAAGATCCAGGGGTAGGCACAGATACGCAGTATTTT.

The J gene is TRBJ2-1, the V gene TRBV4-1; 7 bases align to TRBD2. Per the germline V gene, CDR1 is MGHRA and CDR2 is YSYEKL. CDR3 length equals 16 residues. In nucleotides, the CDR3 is TGCGCGTGCAGCCGCCCGCGGGAGCTGAGTTACAATGAGCAGTTCTTC. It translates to CACSRPRELSYNEQFF.

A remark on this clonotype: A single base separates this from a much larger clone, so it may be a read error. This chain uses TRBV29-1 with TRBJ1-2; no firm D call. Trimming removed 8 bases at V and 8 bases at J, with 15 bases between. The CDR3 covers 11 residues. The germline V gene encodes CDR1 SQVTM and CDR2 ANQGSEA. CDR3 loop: CSINKGGGYTF. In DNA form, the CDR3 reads TGCAGCATCAACAAAGGTGGGGGCTACACCTTC.

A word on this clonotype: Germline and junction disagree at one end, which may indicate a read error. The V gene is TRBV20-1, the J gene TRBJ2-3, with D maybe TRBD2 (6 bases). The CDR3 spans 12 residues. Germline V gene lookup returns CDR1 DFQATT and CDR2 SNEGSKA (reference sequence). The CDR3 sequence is CSAPTSTDTQYF. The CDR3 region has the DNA TGCAGTGCCCCCACTAGCACAGATACGCAGTATTTC.

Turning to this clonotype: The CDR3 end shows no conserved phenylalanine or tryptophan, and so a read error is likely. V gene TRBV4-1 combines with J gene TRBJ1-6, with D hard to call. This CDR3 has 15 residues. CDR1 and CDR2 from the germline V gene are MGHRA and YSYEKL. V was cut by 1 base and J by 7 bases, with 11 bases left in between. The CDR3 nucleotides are TGCGCCAGCAGCCAAGTTGACTGGGGAAATTCACCCCTCCACTAT. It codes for CASSQVDWGNSPLHY.

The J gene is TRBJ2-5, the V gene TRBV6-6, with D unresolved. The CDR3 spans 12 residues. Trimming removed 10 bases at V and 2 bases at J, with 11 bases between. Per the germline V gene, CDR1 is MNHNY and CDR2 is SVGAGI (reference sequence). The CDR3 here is CATSHLQETQYF. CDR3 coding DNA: TGTGCCACCAGCCACTTACAAGAGACCCAGTACTTC.

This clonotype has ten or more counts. The CDR3 DNA is TGTGCCATCAGTGAGAACAGTGAAGGCGAGCAGTACTTC. The encoded protein is CAISENSEGEQYF. The rearrangement joins TRBV10-3 to TRBJ2-7; no clear D. Trimming pared 2 bases from V and 6 bases from J, leaving 11 bases between. Germline CDR1 ENHRY, CDR2 SYGVKD. This CDR3 is 13 amino acids long.

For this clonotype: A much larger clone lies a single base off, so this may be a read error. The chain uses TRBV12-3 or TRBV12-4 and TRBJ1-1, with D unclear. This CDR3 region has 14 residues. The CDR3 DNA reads TGTGCCAGCAGTAAGGATGCCCTGAACATTGAAGCTTTCTTT. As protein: CASSKDALNIEAFF.

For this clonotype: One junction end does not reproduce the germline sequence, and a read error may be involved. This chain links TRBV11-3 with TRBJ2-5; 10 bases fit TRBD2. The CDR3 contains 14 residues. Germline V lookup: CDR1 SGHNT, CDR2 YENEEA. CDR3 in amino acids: CGSSTSGGAETQYF. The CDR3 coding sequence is TGTGGCAGCAGCACCAGCGGGGGGGCAGAGACCCAGTACTTC.